A single sample is the source of the 8 T cell receptor beta chains below, sequenced in a study of radiotherapy plus CTLA-4 blockade in lung cancer. Data came from immunoSEQ multiplex PCR; TCRdb stores just in-frame clones and leaves some out. The repertoire holds approximately 85,000 clones, with roughly four fifths as singletons. Material: peripheral blood, obtained from a patient treated with radiotherapy plus ipilimumab. These receptors were collected from a human donor with non-small cell lung cancer that progressed on radiotherapy plus ipilimumab.

The chain joins TRBV6-5 to TRBJ2-3; 7 nucleotides line up with TRBD2. Unmatched junction bases numbered 2, after V lost 4 bases and J lost 1 base. The CDR3 is 14 residues long. CDR1 MNHEY and CDR2 SVGAGI come from the germline V gene. DNA for the CDR3: TGTGCCAGCAGTTTGACTAGCCGCACAGATACGCAGTATTTT. It encodes CASSLTSRTDTQYF.

The rearrangement links TRBV28 to TRBJ1-2; 10 bases align to TRBD1. The V gene end was trimmed by 5 bases and the J gene end by 3 bases; junction bases not matched to a gene: 6. The germline V gene has CDR1 MDHEN and CDR2 SYDVKM. This CDR3 contains 15 residues. The CDR3 DNA follows: TGTGCCAGCAGTCATGACAGGGGGCGCGACTATGGCTACACCTTC. Amino acids: CASSHDRGRDYGYTF.

This clone was detected once. The V gene is TRBV6-1, the J gene TRBJ1-1, with unresolved D. Trimming stripped 5 bases from V and 4 bases from J, with 14 bases between. The CDR3 totals 14 residues. The germline V gene encodes CDR1 MNHNS and CDR2 SASEGT. CDR3 sequence: CASSYTPRGTEAFF. The CDR3, as DNA: TGTGCCAGCAGTTATACTCCTCGGGGCACTGAAGCTTTCTTT.

This chain links TRBV7-9 with TRBJ2-5, with 7 positions matching TRBD1. Germline V gene sequence: CDR1 SEHNR, CDR2 FQNEAQ (reference sequence). V shed 5 bases, J shed 0 bases, and the junction held 6 bases outside the gene matches. The CDR3 runs 15 residues. DNA of the CDR3: TGTGCCAGCAGCCCTGACAGGGTTGACCAAGAGACCCAGTACTTC. This translates into CASSPDRVDQETQYF. Full variable domain (remainder filled in from reference TRBV7-9 and TRBJ2-5): DTGVSQNPRHKITKRGQNVTFRCDPISEHNRLYWYRQTLGQGPEFLTYFQNEAQLEKSRLLSDRFSAERPKGSFSTLEIQRTEQGDSAMYLCASSPDRVDQETQYFGPGTRLLVL.

This chain connects TRBV21-1 to TRBJ1-4. TRBV21-1 is given as a pseudogene. CDR3 length equals 14 residues. The CDR3 protein is CASTRKYHGEKLFF. CDR3 sequence (DNA): TGTGCCAGCACGAGAAAATACCATGGAGAAAAACTGTTTTTT.

The rearrangement joins TRBV18 to TRBJ2-3, with 12 bases aligning to TRBD2. After removal of 3 bases from V and 1 base from J, the junction contained 5 bases not matched to a gene. Per the germline V gene, CDR1 is KGHSH and CDR2 is LQKENI. CDR3 length: 17 amino acids. DNA for the CDR3: TGTGCCAGCTCACCGTCGACTAGCGGGAGTGGCACAGATACGCAGTATTTT. Translation gives CASSPSTSGSGTDTQYF.

The rearrangement joins TRBV4-1 to TRBJ1-2; no definite D call. The CDR3 is made up of 14 amino acids. CDR1 is MGHRA, CDR2 YSYEKL, per germline. The V and J ends lost 5 bases and 7 bases respectively, with 17 bases between them. CDR3 in DNA: TGCGCCAGCAGCACCGACTTTCCCCAAGGTGGCTACACCTTC. Amino acid sequence: CASSTDFPQGGYTF.

The V call is TRBV5-1, the J call TRBJ2-2; maybe TRBD2 (6 bases). CDR1 SGHRS and CDR2 YFSETQ come from the germline V gene. V was shortened by 4 bases and J by 3 bases, with 7 bases between the two germline ends. The CDR3 sequence is 13 residues long. CDR3 DNA: TGCGCCAGCAGCCAGCGGGACACCGGGGAGCTGTTTTTT. Translated: CASSQRDTGELFF. Full variable domain (remainder filled in from reference TRBV5-1 and TRBJ2-2): KAGVTQTPRYLIKTRGQQVTLSCSPISGHRSVSWYQQTPGQGLQFLFEYFSETQRNKGNFPGRFSGRQFSNSRSEMNVSTLELGDSALYLCASSQRDTGELFFGEGSRLTVL.